These T cell receptor beta chains were read from a single sample in a study of human T cells and chemical hapten exposure. Using its own MiXCR run on the RACE reads, TCRdb lists one record per CDR3 protein. The sample lists tens of thousands of distinct CDR3 sequences, 6.5% to 8.5% seen once, with over 1.5% in the top ten. The source was whole blood, collected in connection with sensitization to the hapten diphenylcyclopropenone (DPC). These receptors all stem from a woman in her 30s with alopecia areata. Some clones in this sample may be carry-over from other donors' samples. The CDR3 runs from the conserved cysteine through the conserved F or W. Each record gives: J gene, V gene, D gene, CDR3 length, clone size, CDR3 DNA, CDR3 protein. A D gene is named only where the DNA matches it firmly. Only some rows state a clone size, as once, few, many or a class for expanded clones.

j_call: TRBJ2-5; v_call: TRBV12-3/TRBV12-4; d_call: -; cdr3_length: 14; clone_size: -; cdr3_nt: TGTGCCAGCAGTCATGGGCTGCAAGACGGGACCCAGTACTTC; cdr3_aa: CASSHGLQDGTQYF
j_call: TRBJ2-3; v_call: TRBV3-1; d_call: -; cdr3_length: 13; clone_size: many; cdr3_nt: TGTGCCAGCAGCCTCCAGACTCCAGATACGCAGTATTTT; cdr3_aa: CASSLQTPDTQYF
j_call: TRBJ2-1; v_call: TRBV3-1; d_call: -; cdr3_length: 15; clone_size: many; cdr3_nt: TGTGCCAGCAGCCATAGAGGGGACTCCTACAATGAGCAGTTCTTC; cdr3_aa: CASSHRGDSYNEQFF
j_call: TRBJ2-3; v_call: TRBV2; d_call: -; cdr3_length: 14; clone_size: many; cdr3_nt: TGTGCCAGCAGGGTGAGCGGAAGCACAGATACGCAGTATTTT; cdr3_aa: CASRVSGSTDTQYF
j_call: TRBJ1-1; v_call: TRBV7-9; d_call: -; cdr3_length: 15; clone_size: many; cdr3_nt: TGTGCCAGCAGCTCTCTCTTCCTACAGAACACTGAAGCTTTCTTT; cdr3_aa: CASSSLFLQNTEAFF
j_call: TRBJ2-3; v_call: TRBV18; d_call: TRBD1; cdr3_length: 14; clone_size: many; cdr3_nt: TGTGCCAGCTCACTCGGACAGGGATTAGATACGCAGTATTTT; cdr3_aa: CASSLGQGLDTQYF
j_call: TRBJ2-2; v_call: TRBV29-1; d_call: -; cdr3_length: 15; clone_size: many; cdr3_nt: TGCAGCGTTCGTACCGGGACCACAATCACCGGGGAGCTGTTTTTT; cdr3_aa: CSVRTGTTITGELFF
j_call: TRBJ1-2; v_call: TRBV12-3/TRBV12-4; d_call: TRBD1; cdr3_length: 15; clone_size: -; cdr3_nt: TGTGCCAGCAACCTTCACCTGACAGGGGAGAATGGCTACACCTTC; cdr3_aa: CASNLHLTGENGYTF
j_call: TRBJ1-1; v_call: TRBV30; d_call: TRBD1; cdr3_length: 15; clone_size: -; cdr3_nt: TGTGCCTGGAGTGTGTGGGACAGGGTTTTGACTGAAGCTTTCTTT; cdr3_aa: CAWSVWDRVLTEAFF
j_call: TRBJ2-5; v_call: TRBV30; d_call: TRBD1; cdr3_length: 15; clone_size: many; cdr3_nt: TGTGCCTGGAGAGGAGGACAGGGGGCTTCGGAGACCCAGTACTTC; cdr3_aa: CAWRGGQGASETQYF
j_call: TRBJ2-7; v_call: TRBV2; d_call: -; cdr3_length: 12; clone_size: few; cdr3_nt: TGTGCCAGCAGTGCAGGGTCCCACGAGCAGTACTTC; cdr3_aa: CASSAGSHEQYF
j_call: TRBJ2-6; v_call: TRBV12-3/TRBV12-4; d_call: -; cdr3_length: 15; clone_size: many; cdr3_nt: TGTGCCAGCAACCCCGCAGGGGCTGGGGCCAACGTCCTGACTTTC; cdr3_aa: CASNPAGAGANVLTF